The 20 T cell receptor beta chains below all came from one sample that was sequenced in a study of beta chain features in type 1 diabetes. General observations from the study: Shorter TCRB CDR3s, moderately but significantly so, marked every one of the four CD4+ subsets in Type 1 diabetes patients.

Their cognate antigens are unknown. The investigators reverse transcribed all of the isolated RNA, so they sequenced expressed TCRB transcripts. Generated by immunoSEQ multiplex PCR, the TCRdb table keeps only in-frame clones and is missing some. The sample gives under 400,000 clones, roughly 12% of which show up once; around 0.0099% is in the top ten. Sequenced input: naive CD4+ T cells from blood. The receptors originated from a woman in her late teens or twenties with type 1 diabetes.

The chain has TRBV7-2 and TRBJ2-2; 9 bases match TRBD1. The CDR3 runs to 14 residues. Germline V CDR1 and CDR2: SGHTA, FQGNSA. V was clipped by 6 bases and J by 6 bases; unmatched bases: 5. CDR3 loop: CASRRTGEAGELFF. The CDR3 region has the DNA TGTGCCAGCAGACGGACAGGGGAGGCCGGGGAGCTGTTTTTT.

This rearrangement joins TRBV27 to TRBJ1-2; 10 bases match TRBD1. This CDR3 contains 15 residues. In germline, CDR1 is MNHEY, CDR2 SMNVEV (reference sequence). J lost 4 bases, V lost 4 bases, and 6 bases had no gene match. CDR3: CASSSGQGWIYGYTF. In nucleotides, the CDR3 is TGTGCCAGCAGTTCGGGACAGGGGTGGATCTATGGCTACACCTTC.

CDR3 protein: CASSPTQGDEKLFF. The CDR3 nucleotides are TGTGCCAGCTCACCCACACAGGGGGATGAAAAACTGTTTTTT. V gene TRBV18 combines with J gene TRBJ1-4; 8 bases are shared with TRBD1. The V gene's germline CDR1 is KGHSH and CDR2 LQKENI. V shed 3 bases, J shed 6 bases, and the junction held 3 bases outside the gene matches. The CDR3 loop spans 14 amino acids.

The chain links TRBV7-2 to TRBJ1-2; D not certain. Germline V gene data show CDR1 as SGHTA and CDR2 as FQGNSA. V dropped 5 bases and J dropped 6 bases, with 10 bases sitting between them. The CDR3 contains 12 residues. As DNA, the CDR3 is TGTGCCAGCAGCCCTGGACTGAATGGCTACACCTTC. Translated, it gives CASSPGLNGYTF.

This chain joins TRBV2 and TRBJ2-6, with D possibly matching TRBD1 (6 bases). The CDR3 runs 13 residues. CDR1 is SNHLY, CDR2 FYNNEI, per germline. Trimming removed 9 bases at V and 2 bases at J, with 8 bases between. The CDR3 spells CASHRAGANVLTF. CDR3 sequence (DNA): TGTGCCAGTCACAGGGCTGGGGCCAACGTCCTGACTTTC.

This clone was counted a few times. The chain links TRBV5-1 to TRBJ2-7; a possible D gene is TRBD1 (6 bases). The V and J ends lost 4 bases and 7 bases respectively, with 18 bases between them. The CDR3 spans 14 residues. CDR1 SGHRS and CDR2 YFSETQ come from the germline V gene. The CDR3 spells CASSGWDTTREQYF. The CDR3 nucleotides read TGCGCCAGCAGCGGATGGGACACGACGCGGGAGCAGTACTTC.

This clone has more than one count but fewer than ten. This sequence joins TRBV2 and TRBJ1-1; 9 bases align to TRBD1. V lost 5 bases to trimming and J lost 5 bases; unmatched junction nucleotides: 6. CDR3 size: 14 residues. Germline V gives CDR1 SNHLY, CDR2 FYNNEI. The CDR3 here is CASSKDRGKTEAFF. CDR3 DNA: TGTGCCAGCAGTAAAGACAGGGGGAAGACTGAAGCTTTCTTT.

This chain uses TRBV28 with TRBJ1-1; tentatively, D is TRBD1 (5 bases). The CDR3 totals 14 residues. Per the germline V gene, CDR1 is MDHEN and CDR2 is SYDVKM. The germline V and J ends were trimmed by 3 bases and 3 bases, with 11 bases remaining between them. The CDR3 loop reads CASSLAQGDTEAFF. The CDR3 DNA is TGTGCCAGCAGTTTGGCTCAGGGTGACACTGAAGCTTTCTTT.

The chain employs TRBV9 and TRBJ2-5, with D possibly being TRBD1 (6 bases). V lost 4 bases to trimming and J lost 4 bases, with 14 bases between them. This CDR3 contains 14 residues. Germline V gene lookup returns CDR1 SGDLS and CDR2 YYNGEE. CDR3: CASSLSLGGETQYF. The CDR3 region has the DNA TGTGCCAGCAGCCTAAGTCTAGGGGGAGAGACCCAGTACTTC.

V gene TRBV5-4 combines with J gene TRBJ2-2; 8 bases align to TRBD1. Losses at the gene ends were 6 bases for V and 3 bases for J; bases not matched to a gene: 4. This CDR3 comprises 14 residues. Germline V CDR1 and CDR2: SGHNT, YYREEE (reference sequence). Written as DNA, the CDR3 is TGTGCCAGCAACCGACAGGGGTACACCGGGGAGCTGTTTTTT. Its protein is CASNRQGYTGELFF.

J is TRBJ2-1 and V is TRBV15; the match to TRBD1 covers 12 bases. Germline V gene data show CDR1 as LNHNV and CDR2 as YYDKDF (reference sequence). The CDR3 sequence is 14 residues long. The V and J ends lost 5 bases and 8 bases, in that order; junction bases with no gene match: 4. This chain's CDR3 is CATSGGTGGDEQFF. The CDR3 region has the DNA TGTGCCACCAGCGGAGGGACAGGGGGCGATGAGCAGTTCTTC.

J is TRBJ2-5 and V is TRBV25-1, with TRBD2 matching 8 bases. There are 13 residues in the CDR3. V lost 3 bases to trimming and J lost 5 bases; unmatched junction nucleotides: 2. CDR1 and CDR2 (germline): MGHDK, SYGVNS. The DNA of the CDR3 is TGTGCCAGCAGTGATGCGGGGGGCGAGACCCAGTACTTC. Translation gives CASSDAGGETQYF.

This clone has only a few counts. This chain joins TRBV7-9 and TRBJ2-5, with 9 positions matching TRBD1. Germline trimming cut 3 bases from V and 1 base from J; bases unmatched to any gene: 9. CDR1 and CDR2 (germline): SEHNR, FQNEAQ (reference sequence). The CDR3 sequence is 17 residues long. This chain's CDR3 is CASSFLRTGDGQETQYF. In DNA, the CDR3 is TGTGCCAGCAGCTTTCTTAGGACAGGGGATGGCCAAGAGACCCAGTACTTC.

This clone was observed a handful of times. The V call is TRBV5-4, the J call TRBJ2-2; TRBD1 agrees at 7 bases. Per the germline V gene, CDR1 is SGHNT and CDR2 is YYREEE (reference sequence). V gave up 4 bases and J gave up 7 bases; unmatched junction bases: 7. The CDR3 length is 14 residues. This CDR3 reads CASSKRQGGGELFF. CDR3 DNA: TGTGCCAGCAGCAAGAGACAGGGTGGCGGGGAGCTGTTTTTT.

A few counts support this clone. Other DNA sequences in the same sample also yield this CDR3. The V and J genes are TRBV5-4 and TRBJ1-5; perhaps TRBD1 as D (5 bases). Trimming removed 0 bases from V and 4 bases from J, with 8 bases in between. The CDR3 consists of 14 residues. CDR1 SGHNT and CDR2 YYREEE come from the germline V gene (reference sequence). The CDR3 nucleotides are TGTGCCAGCAGCTTGGCGGGGGGAAATCAGCCCCAGCATTTT. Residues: CASSLAGGNQPQHF.

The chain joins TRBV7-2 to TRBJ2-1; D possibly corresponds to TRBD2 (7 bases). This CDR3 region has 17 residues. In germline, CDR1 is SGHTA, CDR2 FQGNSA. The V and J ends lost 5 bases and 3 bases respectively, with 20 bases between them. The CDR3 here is CASSPNTGGRHYNEQFF. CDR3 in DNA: TGTGCCAGCAGCCCCAATACCGGGGGGCGACACTACAATGAGCAGTTCTTC.

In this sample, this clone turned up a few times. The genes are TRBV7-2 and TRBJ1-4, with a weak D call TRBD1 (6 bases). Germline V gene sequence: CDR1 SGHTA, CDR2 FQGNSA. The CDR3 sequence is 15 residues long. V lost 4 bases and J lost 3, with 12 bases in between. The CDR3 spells CASSSTDRANEKLFF. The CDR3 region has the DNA TGTGCCAGCAGCTCCACGGACAGAGCTAATGAAAAACTGTTTTTT.

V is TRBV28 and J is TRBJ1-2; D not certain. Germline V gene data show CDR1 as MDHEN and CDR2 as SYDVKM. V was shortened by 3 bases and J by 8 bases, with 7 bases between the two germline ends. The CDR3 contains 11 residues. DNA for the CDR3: TGTGCCAGCAGTTTCCGGAGGGGCTACACCTTC. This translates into CASSFRRGYTF.

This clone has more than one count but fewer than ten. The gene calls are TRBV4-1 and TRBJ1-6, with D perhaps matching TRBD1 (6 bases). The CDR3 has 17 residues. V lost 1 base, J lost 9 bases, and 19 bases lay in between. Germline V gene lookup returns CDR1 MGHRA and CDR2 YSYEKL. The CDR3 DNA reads TGCGCCAGCAGCCAAGGAATCCCCCCCAGGGGTGGTTCACCCCTCCACTTT. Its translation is CASSQGIPPRGGSPLHF.

CDR3 residues: CASSLGLAGDTDTQYF. The CDR3 DNA sequence: TGTGCCAGCAGCTTAGGACTAGCGGGGGACACAGATACGCAGTATTTT. The chain recombines TRBV7-9 with TRBJ2-3; 12 bases are shared with TRBD2. With V trimmed by 1 base and J by 2 bases, 1 base remained unmatched. The CDR3 runs 16 residues. Looked up from germline, CDR1 is SEHNR and CDR2 is FQNEAQ (reference sequence).